This T cell receptor (beta chain) was recovered during a study of PD-L1 blockade in urothelial cancer. Overall study: Across blood samples, T cells had a median count of approximately 140,000.

V lost 4 bases and J lost 8, with 23 bases in between. This CDR3 spans 16 amino acids. CDR1 and CDR2 (germline): MGHRA, YSYEKL. Sequencing used immunoSEQ multiplex PCR; TCRdb keeps in-frame clones, though not all of them. The sample shows approximately 120,000 clones, more than 75% of them seen only once. Time point given: peripheral blood 6 weeks after treatment start. General study findings and limits: When measured at 3 weeks, tumor-associated blood clones expanded more in durable-benefit patients.

A note on this clone: Its specificity is not known.

This sample comprised PBMCs, obtained around atezolizumab (anti-PD-L1) treatment. The sequence derives from a man in his forties or fifties with urothelial cancer. The gene calls are TRBV4-1 and TRBJ1-2, with TRBD1 as a possible D gene (5 bases). The chain's CDR3 is CASSPRGNKRSKGYTF. The CDR3 bases are TGCGCCAGCAGCCCACGGGGGAACAAGCGGTCGAAGGGCTACACCTTC.